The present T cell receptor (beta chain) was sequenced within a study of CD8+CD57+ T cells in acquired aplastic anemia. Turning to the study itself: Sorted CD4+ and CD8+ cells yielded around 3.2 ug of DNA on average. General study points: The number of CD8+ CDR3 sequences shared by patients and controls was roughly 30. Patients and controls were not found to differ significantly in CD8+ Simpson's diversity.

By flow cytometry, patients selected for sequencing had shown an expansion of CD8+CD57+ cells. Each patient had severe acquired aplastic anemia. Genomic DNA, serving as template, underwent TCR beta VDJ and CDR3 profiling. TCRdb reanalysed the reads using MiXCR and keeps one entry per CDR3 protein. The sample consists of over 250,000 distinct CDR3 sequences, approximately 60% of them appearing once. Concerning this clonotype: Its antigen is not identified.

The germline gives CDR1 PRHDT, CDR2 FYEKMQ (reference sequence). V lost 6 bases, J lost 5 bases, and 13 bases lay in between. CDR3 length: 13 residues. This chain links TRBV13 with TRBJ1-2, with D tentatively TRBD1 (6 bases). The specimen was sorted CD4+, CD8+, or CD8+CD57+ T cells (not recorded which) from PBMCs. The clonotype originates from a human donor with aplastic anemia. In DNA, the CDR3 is TGTGCCAGCAGGCCGGGGGGCGCTTATGGCTACACCTTC. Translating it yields CASRPGGAYGYTF. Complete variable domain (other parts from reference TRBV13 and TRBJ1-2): AAGVIQSPRHLIKEKRETATLKCYPIPRHDTVYWYQQGPGQDPQFLISFYEKMQSDKGSIPDRFSAQQFSDYHSELNMSSLELGDSALYFCASRPGGAYGYTFGSGTRLTVV.